What follows describes a single T cell receptor (beta chain). The antigen remains undetermined. Primers used in a second PCR of about 6 to 12 cycles were a sample-barcoded 5' primer and a J-beta primer mix. TCRdb redid the calling of the 5' RACE reads with MiXCR, one entry per CDR3 protein. The table includes roughly 1.5 million distinct CDR3 sequences, approximately 43% detected once. This entry comes from a study of blood T cells in healthy people across ages. Study outcomes and limitations: Strong correlation existed between TCR beta diversity and naive T cell percentage.

Each sample yielded at least 5.5 micrograms of PBMC total RNA. This CDR3 has 15 residues. Per the germline V gene, CDR1 is DFQATT and CDR2 is SNEGSKA (reference sequence). V was cut by 0 bases and J by 2 bases, with 12 bases left in between. The sequence was obtained from a woman younger than 35 in good health. The sequenced sample was blood. The chain combines TRBV20-1 with TRBJ2-3; D remains ambiguous. DNA of the CDR3: TGCAGTGCTAGAGACCAACAGTGGGTCACAGATACGCAGTATTTT. The encoded protein is CSARDQQWVTDTQYF.